These 18 T cell receptor beta chains share one sample of origin, sequenced in a study of neoadjuvant nivolumab and ipilimumab in lung cancer. Here immunoSEQ multiplex PCR was the method, and the copy in TCRdb shows in-frame clones only, minus some. The sample includes about 38,000 clones, 80% to 90% seen only once; the top ten take 3.3%. The sequenced sample was peripheral blood, obtained before neoadjuvant nivolumab, alone or with ipilimumab. These receptors all come from an adult with non-small cell lung cancer.

V and J are TRBV6-5 and TRBJ2-5, with 7 bases identical to TRBD2. The CDR3 has 13 residues. Germline CDR1 reads MNHEY; CDR2 reads SVGAGI. Trimming took 6 bases from V and 5 from J; bases not matched to a gene: 6. The CDR3 coding sequence is TGTGCCAGCAGCTCGGGGGGATGGGAGACCCAGTACTTC. Its translation is CASSSGGWETQYF.

V and J are TRBV11-1 and TRBJ2-5; D is unclear. Looked up from germline, CDR1 is SGHAT and CDR2 is FQDESV (reference sequence). Trimming took off 2 bases at V and 1 base at J, with 8 bases between the two ends. The CDR3 totals 14 residues. The CDR3 nucleotides read TGTGCCAGCAGCTTATCAGCCCTCCAAGAGACCCAGTACTTC. It encodes CASSLSALQETQYF.

The rearrangement uses TRBV7-7 and TRBJ2-1; 11 bases align to TRBD1. J was trimmed by 4 bases and V by 1 base; bases with no gene match: 6. This CDR3 has 17 residues. Germline V gene data show CDR1 as SSHAT and CDR2 as FNYEAQ (reference sequence). The CDR3 loop is CASSLGLDRGLYNEQFF. The CDR3 bases are TGTGCCAGCAGCTTAGGACTGGACAGGGGGCTATACAATGAGCAGTTCTTC. The whole variable domain, filled in from reference TRBV7-7 and TRBJ2-1, reads GAGVSQSPRYKVTKRGQDVTLRCDPISSHATLYWYQQALGQGPEFLTYFNYEAQPDKSGLPSDRFSAERPEGSISTLTIQRTEQRDSAMYRCASSLGLDRGLYNEQFFGPGTRLTVL.

J is TRBJ2-5 and V is TRBV30, with 10 bases fitting TRBD2. CDR1 and CDR2 from the germline V gene are GTSNPN and SVGIG (reference sequence). Trimming removed 0 bases from V and 6 bases from J; junction bases left unmatched: 13. CDR3 length equals 17 residues. The CDR3, as DNA: TGTGCCTGGAGTGTAAGTTTGCTAGCGGGAGCGGTAAAGACCCAGTACTTC. Encoded protein: CAWSVSLLAGAVKTQYF.

This clone was detected only once. This chain links TRBV2 with TRBJ1-2; D is perhaps TRBD1 (5 bases). Germline CDR1 SNHLY, CDR2 FYNNEI. This CDR3 region has 15 residues. V dropped 7 bases and J dropped 6 bases, with 21 bases sitting between them. The DNA for the CDR3 is TGTGCCAGCACCCTAGGGAGGGGACCGGCTGATGGCTACACCTTC. Amino acids: CASTLGRGPADGYTF.

This clone was found once. The chain has TRBV6-1 and TRBJ1-2; the D is unclear. The V gene lost 1 base and the J gene lost 4 bases, with 7 bases spanning the gap. Per the germline V gene, CDR1 is MNHNS and CDR2 is SASEGT. The CDR3 contains 13 residues. The CDR3 DNA is TGTGCCAGCAGTGAAGACTTATTCTATGGCTACACCTTC. It encodes CASSEDLFYGYTF.

The rearrangement uses TRBV11-3 and TRBJ1-3; D remains ambiguous. The germline gives CDR1 SGHNT, CDR2 YENEEA. Trimming left V 1 base short and J 1 base short, with 8 bases between. The CDR3 has 15 residues. CDR3 in DNA: TGTGCCAGCAGCTTAGGTACGGGATCTGGAAACACCATATATTTT. Translated, it gives CASSLGTGSGNTIYF.

V is TRBV10-3 and J is TRBJ2-7; tentatively, D is TRBD1 or TRBD2 (5 bases each). Looked up from germline, CDR1 is ENHRY and CDR2 is SYGVKD. With 0 bases removed from V and 2 bases from J, the gap between germline ends came to 14 bases. The CDR3 is made up of 16 amino acids. The CDR3 DNA follows: TGTGCCATCAGTGAGTCGGGGACCGCGGGTACCTACGAGCAGTACTTC. As protein: CAISESGTAGTYEQYF.

The J gene is TRBJ2-1, the V gene TRBV11-3; D tentatively fits TRBD1 or TRBD2 (5 bases each). The V and J ends lost 3 bases and 8 bases respectively, with 17 bases between them. Germline values: CDR1 SGHNT, CDR2 YENEEA. The CDR3 is 15 residues long. The CDR3 DNA is TGTGCCAGCAGCTTTAGAGGGGCCCCCCGGGATGAGCAGTTCTTC. Translation: CASSFRGAPRDEQFF.

This clone was observed once. V usage is TRBV7-3 and J usage is TRBJ2-3; D is ambiguous. Germline V CDR1 and CDR2: SGHTA, FQGTGA. This CDR3 spans 14 amino acids. With 1 base removed from V and 3 bases from J, the gap between germline ends came to 8 bases. Written as DNA, the CDR3 is TGTGCCAGCAGCTTAAGGCCTATTACAGATACGCAGTATTTT. It encodes CASSLRPITDTQYF.

The CDR3 nucleotides are TGTGCCAGCAGTTACAGAGTAGACAATGAGCAGTTCTTC. This gives the protein CASSYRVDNEQFF. This chain uses TRBV6-6 with TRBJ2-1; D not certain. Germline lookup yields CDR1 MNHNY and CDR2 SVGAGI (reference sequence). Trimming shortened V by 2 bases and J by 5 bases, and 7 bases separated the two germline ends. The CDR3 is 13 amino acids.

V usage is TRBV6-1 and J usage is TRBJ2-1, with 10 bases aligning to TRBD2. Germline CDR1 MNHNS, CDR2 SASEGT. Trimming cost V 7 bases and J 4 bases; bases outside gene matches: 4. This CDR3 is 14 amino acids long. The CDR3 protein is CASNLAGGYNEQFF. The DNA of the CDR3 is TGTGCCAGCAATTTAGCGGGGGGATACAATGAGCAGTTCTTC.

As DNA, the CDR3 is TGTGCCAGCAGCCCAGGAGTTTTGGATAGCAATCAGCCCCAGCATTTT. Translated, it gives CASSPGVLDSNQPQHF. V usage is TRBV7-2 and J usage is TRBJ1-5; no clear D gene. CDR3 length: 16 residues. Per the germline V gene, CDR1 is SGHTA and CDR2 is FQGNSA. Between the trimmed V and J ends, which lost 5 bases and 0 bases, there was a span of 14 bases.

The chain combines TRBV4-2 with TRBJ2-3; 10 bases are a match to TRBD2. Germline loops: CDR1 LGHNA, CDR2 YNFKEQ. CDR3 length: 18 amino acids. The trim removed 1 base at V and 2 bases at J, leaving 9 bases unmatched. CDR3 amino acids: CASSQVLAGERATDTQYF. The CDR3 nucleotides are TGTGCCAGCAGCCAAGTGCTAGCGGGAGAAAGAGCCACAGATACGCAGTATTTT.

This chain connects TRBV5-8 to TRBJ1-4, with D hard to call. The CDR3 contains 15 residues. V was trimmed by 0 bases and J by 4 bases, leaving 10 bases between them. Germline CDR1 reads SGHTS; CDR2 reads YDEGEE. CDR3 sequence: CASSLGQWGNEKLFF. In DNA form, the CDR3 reads TGTGCCAGCAGCTTGGGGCAGTGGGGTAATGAAAAACTGTTTTTT.

V usage is TRBV5-1 and J usage is TRBJ2-5; 12 positions match TRBD2. This CDR3 has 16 amino acids. Unmatched junction bases numbered 8, after V lost 3 bases and J lost 5 bases. CDR1 and CDR2 (germline): SGHRS, YFSETQ. CDR3 amino acids: CASSSLAGGPGETQYF. DNA of the CDR3: TGCGCCAGCAGCTCCCTAGCGGGAGGGCCGGGGGAGACCCAGTACTTC. Drawing the rest from reference TRBV5-1 and TRBJ2-5, the complete variable domain is KAGVTQTPRYLIKTRGQQVTLSCSPISGHRSVSWYQQTPGQGLQFLFEYFSETQRNKGNFPGRFSGRQFSNSRSEMNVSTLELGDSALYLCASSSLAGGPGETQYFGPGTRLLVL.

V is TRBV7-9 and J is TRBJ2-1; D possibly matches TRBD1 or TRBD2 (5 bases each). The CDR3 sequence is 12 residues long. V dropped 10 bases and J dropped 0 bases, with 7 bases sitting between them. In germline, CDR1 is SEHNR, CDR2 FQNEAQ (reference sequence). In nucleotides, the CDR3 is TGTGCCACAGGGAGCTCCTACAATGAGCAGTTCTTC. The encoded protein is CATGSSYNEQFF.

The chain employs TRBV4-2 and TRBJ2-3; TRBD1 matches at 9 bases. Unmatched junction bases numbered 8, after V lost 0 bases and J lost 4 bases. The germline V gene has CDR1 LGHNA and CDR2 YNFKEQ. This CDR3 region has 17 residues. Written as DNA, the CDR3 is TGTGCCAGCAGCCAAGAGGCCGGGGGACAGGGCTCAGATACGCAGTATTTT. It translates to CASSQEAGGQGSDTQYF.